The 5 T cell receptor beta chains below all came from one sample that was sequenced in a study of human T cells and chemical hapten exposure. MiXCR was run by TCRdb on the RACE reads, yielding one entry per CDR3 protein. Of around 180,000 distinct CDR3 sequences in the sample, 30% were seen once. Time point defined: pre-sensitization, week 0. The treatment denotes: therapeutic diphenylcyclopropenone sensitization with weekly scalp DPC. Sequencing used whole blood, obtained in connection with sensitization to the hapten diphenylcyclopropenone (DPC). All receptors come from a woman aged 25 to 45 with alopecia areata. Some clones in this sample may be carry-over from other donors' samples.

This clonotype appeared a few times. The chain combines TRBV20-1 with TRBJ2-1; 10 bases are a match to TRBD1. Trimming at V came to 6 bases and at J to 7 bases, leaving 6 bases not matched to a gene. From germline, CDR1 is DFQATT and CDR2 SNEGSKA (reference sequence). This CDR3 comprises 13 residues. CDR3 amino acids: CSANGQGGNEQFF. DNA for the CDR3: TGCAGTGCAAACGGACAGGGGGGGAATGAGCAGTTCTTC.

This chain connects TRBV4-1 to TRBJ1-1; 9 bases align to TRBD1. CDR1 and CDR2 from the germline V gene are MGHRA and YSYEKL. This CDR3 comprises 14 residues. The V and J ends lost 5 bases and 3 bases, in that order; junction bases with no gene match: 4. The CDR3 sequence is CASSVGQGDTEAFF. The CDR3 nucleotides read TGCGCCAGCAGCGTGGGACAGGGAGACACTGAAGCTTTCTTT.

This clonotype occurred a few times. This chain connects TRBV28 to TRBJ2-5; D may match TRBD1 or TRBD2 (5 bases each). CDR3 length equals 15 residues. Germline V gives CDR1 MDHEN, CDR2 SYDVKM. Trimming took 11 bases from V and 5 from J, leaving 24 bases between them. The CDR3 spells CASASGASHFETQYF. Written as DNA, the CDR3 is TGTGCCTCAGCATCCGGGGCTTCTCACTTCGAGACCCAGTACTTC.

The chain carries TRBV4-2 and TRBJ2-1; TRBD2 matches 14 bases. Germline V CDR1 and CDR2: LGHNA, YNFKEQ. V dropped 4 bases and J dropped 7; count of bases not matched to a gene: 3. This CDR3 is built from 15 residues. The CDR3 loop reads CASSRGTSGRNEQFF. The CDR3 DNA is TGTGCCAGCAGCCGCGGGACTAGCGGGAGAAATGAGCAGTTCTTC.

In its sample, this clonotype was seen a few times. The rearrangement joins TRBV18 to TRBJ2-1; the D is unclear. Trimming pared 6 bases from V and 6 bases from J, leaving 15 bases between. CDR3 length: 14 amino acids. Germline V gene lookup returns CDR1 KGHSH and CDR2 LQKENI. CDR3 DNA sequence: TGTGCCAGCTCCGTAGCTTGGGGTGGCAATGAGCAGTTCTTC. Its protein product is CASSVAWGGNEQFF.